This TCR beta chain was retrieved from a study of early T cells in non-severe SARS-CoV-2 infection. Study results and limitations: VDJdb matching skewed toward anti-spike CD8 responses, missing private and CD4 specificities.

Tagging with unique molecular identifiers was applied to individual cDNA molecules. TCRdb analysed the 5' RACE reads with MiXCR anew, one entry per CDR3 protein. The sample records approximately 64,000 distinct CDR3 sequences, over 4.5% being singletons. Germline CDR1 reads SNHLY; CDR2 reads FYNNEI. Trimming cost V 4 bases and J 4 bases; bases outside gene matches: 2. This CDR3 is built from 14 residues. This clonotype appeared many times. Its antigen is unidentified. The sample was whole blood. The rearrangement uses TRBV2 and TRBJ2-5; TRBD2 matches 11 bases. This TCR was sampled from an adult who was a healthcare worker with PCR-confirmed SARS-CoV-2 infection or an uninfected control (not recorded which). The CDR3 DNA is TGTGCCAGCAGTGCCACTAGCGGGAGAGAGACCCAGTACTTC. Translated, it gives CASSATSGRETQYF.